Shown below are 5 T cell receptor beta chains from a single sample sequenced in a study of OX40 agonist ivuxolimab in advanced cancers. Only in-frame clones appear in the TCRdb table, and some are missing; sequencing was by immunoSEQ multiplex PCR. The profile shows 84,000 or so clones, about 93% of them singletons. Sequences were derived from CD4+ or CD8+ T cells sorted from blood, sampled in a trial of the OX40 agonist ivuxolimab. These TCRs come from an adult with an advanced solid tumor such as melanoma, head and neck, liver or kidney cancer.

The J gene is TRBJ2-5, the V gene TRBV2; D is uncertain. This CDR3 has 15 amino acids. Trimming took 3 bases from V and 1 from J, leaving 12 bases between them. Germline V lookup: CDR1 SNHLY, CDR2 FYNNEI. The CDR3 sequence is CASSEVRAGQETQYF. In DNA, the CDR3 is TGTGCCAGCAGTGAGGTCCGGGCCGGCCAAGAGACCCAGTACTTC.

The chain employs TRBV28 and TRBJ1-5; D gene ambiguous. The V and J ends lost 7 bases and 6 bases respectively, with 10 bases between them. The CDR3 spans 12 residues. Germline CDR1 and CDR2: MDHEN and SYDVKM. The CDR3 DNA follows: TGTGCCAGCACCGGGCTGGGTCAGCCCCAGCATTTT. Its protein is CASTGLGQPQHF.

The chain links TRBV6-5 to TRBJ2-7; 8 bases fit TRBD2. V shed 8 bases and J 5 bases; nucleotides not matched to a gene: 11. This CDR3 has 14 amino acids. Germline V gene data show CDR1 as MNHEY and CDR2 as SVGAGI. The CDR3: CASAPGGVTHEQYF. The DNA of the CDR3 is TGTGCCAGCGCCCCGGGGGGGGTGACCCACGAGCAGTACTTC.

The V gene is TRBV7-2, the J gene TRBJ1-2, with TRBD1 matching 8 bases. After removal of 1 base from V and 8 bases from J, the junction contained 12 bases not matched to a gene. Germline lookup yields CDR1 SGHTA and CDR2 FQGNSA. This CDR3 contains 16 residues. The CDR3 region has the DNA TGTGCCAGCAGCTTAGGGGACAGGCCCCCAGATATGGGCTACACCTTC. This encodes CASSLGDRPPDMGYTF.

The chain couples TRBV27 to TRBJ2-1; D may match TRBD1 or TRBD2 (6 bases each). V dropped 0 bases and J dropped 7 bases, with 16 bases sitting between them. CDR3 length equals 16 residues. The germline gives CDR1 MNHEY, CDR2 SMNVEV (reference sequence). The CDR3 here is CASSLSTGATRNEQFF. In nucleotides, the CDR3 is TGTGCCAGCAGTTTATCGACGGGGGCGACGAGGAATGAGCAGTTCTTC.